These 15 T cell receptor beta chains share one sample of origin, sequenced in a study of blood T cell repertoires in COVID-19 (dated by TCRdb to the early 2020s). Library method: the immunoSEQ multiplex PCR assay. The table was pulled from immuneACCESS by TCRdb, which kept in-frame rearrangements only. Such tables lose some clones; where checked, under half of the loss comes from unresolved V genes, and the rest has no known cause. The table for this sample lists about 440,000 clones; about 90% of them were counted only once. The ten largest make up about 2.1% of the sample. The sample taken for sequencing was PBMCs or T cells enriched from blood (not recorded which). These receptors were obtained from a woman between 18 and 29 years old with acute COVID-19.

The chain couples TRBV7-9 to TRBJ2-5; D is ambiguous. The CDR3 totals 13 residues. Looked up from germline, CDR1 is SEHNR and CDR2 is FQNEAQ (reference sequence). The V end lost 5 bases, the J end lost 3 bases, and 10 bases lay between the germline ends. The CDR3 sequence is CASSQNYKETQYF. The CDR3 region has the DNA TGTGCCAGCAGCCAAAACTACAAAGAGACCCAGTACTTC.

The chain couples TRBV2 to TRBJ1-6; 8 bases map to TRBD1. The junction had 4 bases not matched to a gene; V was cut back by 1 base and J by 11 bases. CDR1 is SNHLY and CDR2 is FYNNEI in the germline V gene. CDR3 length: 14 amino acids. For the CDR3, the DNA is TGTGCCAGCAGTGAAGGCCCAGGGGGCCCACCCCTCCACTTT. It is translated as CASSEGPGGPPLHF.

The chain carries TRBV18 and TRBJ2-3; 7 nucleotides match TRBD1. CDR3 size: 16 residues. Germline V gene sequence: CDR1 KGHSH, CDR2 LQKENI. Trimming at V came to 0 bases and at J to 0 bases, leaving 3 bases not matched to a gene. The CDR3 DNA follows: TGTGCCAGCTCACCACCGACAGGGCTGAGCACAGATACGCAGTATTTT. This translates into CASSPPTGLSTDTQYF. Together with reference TRBV18 and TRBJ2-3, the CDR3 gives the full variable domain: NAGVMQNPRHLVRRRGQEARLRCSPMKGHSHVYWYRQLPEEGLKFMVYLQKENIIDESGMPKERFSAEFPKEGPSILRIQQVVRGDSAAYFCASSPPTGLSTDTQYFGPGTRLTVL.

V usage is TRBV30 and J usage is TRBJ2-7; 11 nucleotides line up with TRBD2. Germline assignment: CDR1 GTSNPN and CDR2 SVGIG (reference sequence). The V gene end was trimmed by 4 bases and the J gene end by 3 bases; junction bases not matched to a gene: 8. The CDR3 has 15 amino acids. CDR3 sequence (DNA): TGTGCCTGGACCGATAGCGGGAGGGGAGGCTACGAGCAGTACTTC. As protein: CAWTDSGRGGYEQYF.

The rearrangement uses TRBV4-1 and TRBJ1-1; D is ambiguous. The ends were cut back, 0 bases at V and 5 bases at J, with 19 bases in the middle. The germline V gene encodes CDR1 MGHRA and CDR2 YSYEKL. This CDR3 has 17 amino acids. The CDR3 region is CASSQDPYTRGRTEAFF. The CDR3 coding sequence is TGCGCCAGCAGCCAAGATCCGTACACCCGAGGAAGAACTGAAGCTTTCTTT.

The sample holds a few counts of this clone. This chain joins TRBV7-8 and TRBJ2-1, with D possibly being TRBD2 (6 bases). The germline V gene has CDR1 SGHVS and CDR2 FQNEAQ. The V end was cut by 0 bases, the J end by 0 bases, with 18 bases between. The CDR3 spans 19 residues. CDR3 loop: CASSLARGSWLSSYNEQFF. The CDR3, as DNA: TGTGCCAGCAGCTTAGCACGGGGGTCGTGGTTAAGCTCCTACAATGAGCAGTTCTTC. Filled out from reference TRBV7-8 and TRBJ2-1, the complete variable domain reads GAGVSQSPRYKVAKRGQDVALRCDPISGHVSLFWYQQALGQGPEFLTYFQNEAQLDKSGLPSDRFFAERPEGSVSTLKIQRTQQEDSAVYLCASSLARGSWLSSYNEQFFGPGTRLTVL.

The V and J genes are TRBV5-8 and TRBJ1-2; the D is unclear. Germline-derived CDR1 and CDR2 are SGHTS and YDEGEE. The V gene lost 2 bases and the J gene lost 5 bases, with 10 bases spanning the gap. This CDR3 region has 13 residues. This CDR3 is CASSLSLPYGYTF. The DNA of the CDR3 is TGTGCCAGCAGCTTAAGCCTTCCGTATGGCTACACCTTC.

The chain combines TRBV5-1 with TRBJ2-3; 9 bases line up with TRBD2. Germline loops: CDR1 SGHRS, CDR2 YFSETQ. This CDR3 region has 15 residues. With V trimmed by 4 bases and J by 1 base, 4 bases remained unmatched. The CDR3 reads CASSPRTSGTDTQYF. DNA for the CDR3: TGCGCCAGCAGCCCGAGGACTAGCGGCACAGATACGCAGTATTTT.

With respect to this clone: Other DNA sequences in this sample translate to the same CDR3. The V and J genes are TRBV19 and TRBJ2-7; D perhaps matches TRBD2 (5 bases). Trimming took 5 bases from V and 5 from J, leaving 10 bases between them. The CDR3 runs 12 residues. Germline CDR1 LNHDA, CDR2 SQIVND (reference sequence). CDR3 in DNA: TGTGCCAGTAGTCCCCGGACTGACGAGCAGTACTTC. As protein: CASSPRTDEQYF. Looking up the rest from reference TRBV19 and TRBJ2-7 gives the full variable domain: DGGITQSPKYLFRKEGQNVTLSCEQNLNHDAMYWYRQDPGQGLRLIYYSQIVNDFQKGDIAEGYSVSREKKESFPLTVTSAQKNPTAFYLCASSPRTDEQYFGPGTRLTVT.

This sequence joins TRBV9 and TRBJ1-2, with TRBD1 as a possible D gene (5 bases). This CDR3 is 14 amino acids long. From germline, CDR1 is SGDLS and CDR2 YYNGEE. The ends were cut back, 0 bases at V and 2 bases at J, with 8 bases in the middle. CDR3 in DNA: TGTGCCAGCAGCGTAGGACAGTCAAACTATGGCTACACCTTC. Its protein is CASSVGQSNYGYTF. Filled out from reference TRBV9 and TRBJ1-2, the complete variable domain reads DSGVTQTPKHLITATGQRVTLRCSPRSGDLSVYWYQQSLDQGLQFLIQYYNGEERAKGNILERFSAQQFPDLHSELNLSSLELGDSALYFCASSVGQSNYGYTFGSGTRLTVV.

V and J are TRBV2 and TRBJ2-5; 7 bases agree with TRBD2. The CDR3 runs to 15 residues. CDR1 is SNHLY, CDR2 FYNNEI, per germline. V gave up 11 bases and J gave up 2 bases; unmatched junction bases: 14. The CDR3 DNA reads TGTGCCGGCCTTTTTCGAAGCGGGACTCAAGAGACCCAGTACTTC. It specifies CAGLFRSGTQETQYF.

The chain recombines TRBV7-8 with TRBJ1-2; D call uncertain. CDR1 is SGHVS, CDR2 FQNEAQ, per germline. With 5 bases removed from V and 7 bases from J, the gap between germline ends came to 11 bases. The CDR3 is 12 amino acids. DNA of the CDR3: TGTGCCAGCAGCGCGGGTGCGCTTGGCTACACCTTC. Protein product: CASSAGALGYTF. Full variable domain (rest looked up from reference TRBV7-8 and TRBJ1-2): GAGVSQSPRYKVAKRGQDVALRCDPISGHVSLFWYQQALGQGPEFLTYFQNEAQLDKSGLPSDRFFAERPEGSVSTLKIQRTQQEDSAVYLCASSAGALGYTFGSGTRLTVV.

As DNA, the CDR3 is TGTGCCAGCAGCCGGGAGAGGGGCCAAGAGACCCAGTACTTC. Translation: CASSRERGQETQYF. V is TRBV7-9 and J is TRBJ2-5; maybe TRBD2 (6 bases). V lost 5 bases, J lost 1 base, and 11 bases lay in between. The CDR3 is 14 residues long. Germline V gives CDR1 SEHNR, CDR2 FQNEAQ (reference sequence). The full variable domain, its missing parts supplied by reference TRBV7-9 and TRBJ2-5, is DTGVSQNPRHKITKRGQNVTFRCDPISEHNRLYWYRQTLGQGPEFLTYFQNEAQLEKSRLLSDRFSAERPKGSFSTLEIQRTEQGDSAMYLCASSRERGQETQYFGPGTRLLVL.

The chain recombines TRBV9 with TRBJ1-2; D is undetermined. CDR3 length: 12 residues. Deletions cut 6 bases from V and 5 bases from J, with 11 bases between. Germline V lookup: CDR1 SGDLS, CDR2 YYNGEE. The CDR3 nucleotides are TGTGCCAGCAATTCCGGGGTTTATGGCTACACCTTC. Translating gives CASNSGVYGYTF.

The chain employs TRBV4-3 and TRBJ2-1; tentatively, D is TRBD2 (5 bases). The CDR3 loop spans 16 amino acids. CDR1 LGHNA and CDR2 YSLEER come from the germline V gene. Trimming stripped 4 bases from V and 3 bases from J, with 16 bases between. The chain's CDR3 is CASSPRTSQIYNEQFF. Here the CDR3 DNA reads TGCGCCAGCAGCCCGCGGACTTCTCAGATCTACAATGAGCAGTTCTTC.